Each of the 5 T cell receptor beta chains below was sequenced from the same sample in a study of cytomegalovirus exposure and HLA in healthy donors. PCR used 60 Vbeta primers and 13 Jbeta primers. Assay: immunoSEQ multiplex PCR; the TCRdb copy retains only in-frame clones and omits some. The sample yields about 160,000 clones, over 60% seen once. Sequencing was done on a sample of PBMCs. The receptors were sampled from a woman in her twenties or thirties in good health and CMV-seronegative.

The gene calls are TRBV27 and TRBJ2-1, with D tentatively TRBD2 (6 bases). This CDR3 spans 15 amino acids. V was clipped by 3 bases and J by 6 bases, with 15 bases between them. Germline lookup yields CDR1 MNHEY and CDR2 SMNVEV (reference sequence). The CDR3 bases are TGTGCCAGCAGTTTCCGGGACTCACCGTTCAATGAGCAGTTCTTC. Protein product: CASSFRDSPFNEQFF.

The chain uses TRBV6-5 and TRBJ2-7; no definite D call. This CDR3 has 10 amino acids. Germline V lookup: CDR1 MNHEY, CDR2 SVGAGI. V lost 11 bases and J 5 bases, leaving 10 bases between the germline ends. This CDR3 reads CAPSVNEQYF. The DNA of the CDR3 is TGTGCCCCGTCGGTCAACGAGCAGTACTTC.

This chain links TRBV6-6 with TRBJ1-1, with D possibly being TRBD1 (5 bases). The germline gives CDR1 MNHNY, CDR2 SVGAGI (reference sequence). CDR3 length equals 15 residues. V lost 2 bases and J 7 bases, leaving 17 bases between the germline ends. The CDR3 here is CASSYPNMVDSEAFF. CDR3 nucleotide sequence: TGTGCCAGCAGTTACCCCAATATGGTAGACAGTGAAGCTTTCTTT.

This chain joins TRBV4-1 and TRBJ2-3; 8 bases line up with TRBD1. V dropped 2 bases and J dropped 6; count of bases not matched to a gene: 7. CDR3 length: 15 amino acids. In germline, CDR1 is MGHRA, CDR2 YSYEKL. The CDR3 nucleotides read TGCGCCAGCAGCCAACCCTTGGACAGGGTCGATACGCAGTATTTT. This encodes CASSQPLDRVDTQYF.

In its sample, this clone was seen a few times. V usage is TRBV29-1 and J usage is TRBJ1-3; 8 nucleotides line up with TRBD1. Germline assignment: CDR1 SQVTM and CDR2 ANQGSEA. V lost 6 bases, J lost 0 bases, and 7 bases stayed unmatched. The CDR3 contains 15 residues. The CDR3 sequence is CSVMTGESSGNTIYF. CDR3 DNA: TGCAGCGTGATGACAGGGGAAAGCTCTGGAAACACCATATATTTT.